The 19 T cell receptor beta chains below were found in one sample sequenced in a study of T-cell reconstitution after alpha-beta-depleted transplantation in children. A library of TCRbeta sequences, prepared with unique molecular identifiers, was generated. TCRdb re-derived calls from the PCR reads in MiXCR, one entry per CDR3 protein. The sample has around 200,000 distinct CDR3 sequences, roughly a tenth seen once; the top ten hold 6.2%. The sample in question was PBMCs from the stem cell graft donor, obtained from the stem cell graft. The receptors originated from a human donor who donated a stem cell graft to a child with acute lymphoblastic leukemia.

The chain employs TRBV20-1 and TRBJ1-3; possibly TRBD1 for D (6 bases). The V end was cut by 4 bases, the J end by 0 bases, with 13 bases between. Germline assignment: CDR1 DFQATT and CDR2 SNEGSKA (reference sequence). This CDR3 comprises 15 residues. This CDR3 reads CSANTGTSSGNTIYF. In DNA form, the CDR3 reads TGCAGTGCTAACACCGGGACAAGCTCTGGAAACACCATATATTTT.

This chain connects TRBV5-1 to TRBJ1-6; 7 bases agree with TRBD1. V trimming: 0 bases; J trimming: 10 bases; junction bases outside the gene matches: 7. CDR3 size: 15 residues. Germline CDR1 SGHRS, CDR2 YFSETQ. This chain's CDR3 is CASSLGGTERSPLHF. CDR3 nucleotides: TGCGCCAGCAGCTTGGGGGGGACAGAAAGGTCACCCCTCCACTTT.

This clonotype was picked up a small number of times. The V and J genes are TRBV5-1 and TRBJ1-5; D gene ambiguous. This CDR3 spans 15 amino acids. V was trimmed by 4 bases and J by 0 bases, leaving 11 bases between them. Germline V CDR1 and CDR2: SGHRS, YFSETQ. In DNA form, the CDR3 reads TGCGCCAGCAGCCCGGATCGGGGTAGCAATCAGCCCCAGCATTTT. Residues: CASSPDRGSNQPQHF.

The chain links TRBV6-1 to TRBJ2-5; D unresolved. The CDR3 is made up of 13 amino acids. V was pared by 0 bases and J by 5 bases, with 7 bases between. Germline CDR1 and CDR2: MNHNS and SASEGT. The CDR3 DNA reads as TGTGCCAGCAGTGAAGCCCAGGAGGAGACCCAGTACTTC. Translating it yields CASSEAQEETQYF.

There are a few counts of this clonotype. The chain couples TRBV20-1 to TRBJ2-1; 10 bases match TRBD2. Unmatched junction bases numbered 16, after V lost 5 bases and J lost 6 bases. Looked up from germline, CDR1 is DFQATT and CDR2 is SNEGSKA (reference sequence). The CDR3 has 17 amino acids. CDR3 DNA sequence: TGCAGTGCTCGTAACACCCGGACTAGCGGTCTTATCAATGAGCAGTTCTTC. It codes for CSARNTRTSGLINEQFF.

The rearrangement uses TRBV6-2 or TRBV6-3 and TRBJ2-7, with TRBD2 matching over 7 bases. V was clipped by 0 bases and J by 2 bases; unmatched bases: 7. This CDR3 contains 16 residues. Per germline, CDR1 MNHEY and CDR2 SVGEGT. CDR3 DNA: TGTGCCAGCAGTTACTCGAAGTGGGAGGGCGCCTACGAGCAGTACTTC. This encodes CASSYSKWEGAYEQYF.

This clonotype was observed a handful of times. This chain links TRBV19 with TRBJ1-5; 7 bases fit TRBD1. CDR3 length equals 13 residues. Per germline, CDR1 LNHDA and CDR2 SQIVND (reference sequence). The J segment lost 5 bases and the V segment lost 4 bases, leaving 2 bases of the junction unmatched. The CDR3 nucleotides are TGTGCCAGTAGTAACACAGGGGATCAGCCCCAGCATTTT. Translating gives CASSNTGDQPQHF.

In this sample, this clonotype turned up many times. The CDR3 protein is CASSSGQGHYGYTF. The CDR3 DNA follows: TGTGCCAGCAGTTCAGGACAGGGGCACTATGGCTACACCTTC. The chain couples TRBV12-3 or TRBV12-4 to TRBJ1-2, with 9 bases that match TRBD1. The CDR3 sequence is 14 residues long. V dropped 4 bases and J dropped 3; count of bases not matched to a gene: 3.

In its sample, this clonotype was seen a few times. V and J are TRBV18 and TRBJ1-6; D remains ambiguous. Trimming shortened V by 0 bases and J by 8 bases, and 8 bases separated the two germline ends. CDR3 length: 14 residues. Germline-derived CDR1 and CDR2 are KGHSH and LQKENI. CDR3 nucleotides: TGTGCCAGCTCACCACCGGGAGAGGATTCACCCCTCCACTTT. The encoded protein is CASSPPGEDSPLHF. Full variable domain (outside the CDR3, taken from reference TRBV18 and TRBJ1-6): NAGVMQNPRHLVRRRGQEARLRCSPMKGHSHVYWYRQLPEEGLKFMVYLQKENIIDESGMPKERFSAEFPKEGPSILRIQQVVRGDSAAYFCASSPPGEDSPLHFGNGTRLTVT.

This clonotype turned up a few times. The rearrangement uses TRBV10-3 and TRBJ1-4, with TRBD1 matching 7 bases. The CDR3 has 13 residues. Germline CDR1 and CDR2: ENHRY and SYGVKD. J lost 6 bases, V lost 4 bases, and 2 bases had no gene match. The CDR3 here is CAISGTGDEKLFF. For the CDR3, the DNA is TGTGCCATCAGTGGGACAGGTGATGAAAAACTGTTTTTT.

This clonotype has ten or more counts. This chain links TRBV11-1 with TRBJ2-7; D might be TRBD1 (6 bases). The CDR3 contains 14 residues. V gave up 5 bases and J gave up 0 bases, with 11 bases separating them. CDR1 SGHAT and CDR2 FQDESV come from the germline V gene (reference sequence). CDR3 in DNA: TGTGCCAGCAGCCTTCGGACAGACTCCTACGAGCAGTACTTC. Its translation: CASSLRTDSYEQYF.

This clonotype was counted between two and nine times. CDR3 amino acids: CASSLTLAKNIQYF. In DNA, the CDR3 is TGTGCCAGCAGTTTAACCCTAGCCAAAAACATTCAGTACTTC. The rearrangement uses TRBV27 and TRBJ2-4; D gene unclear. This CDR3 is 14 amino acids long. V was cut by 2 bases and J by 0 bases, with 5 bases left in between. Germline V gene sequence: CDR1 MNHEY, CDR2 SMNVEV (reference sequence).

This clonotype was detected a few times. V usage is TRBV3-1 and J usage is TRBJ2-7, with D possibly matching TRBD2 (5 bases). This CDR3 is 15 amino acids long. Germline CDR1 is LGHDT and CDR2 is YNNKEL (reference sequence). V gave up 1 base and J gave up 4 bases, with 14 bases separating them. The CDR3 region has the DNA TGTGCCAGCAGCCAAGGTACGGGGAGAAGGTACGAGCAGTACTTC. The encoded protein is CASSQGTGRRYEQYF.

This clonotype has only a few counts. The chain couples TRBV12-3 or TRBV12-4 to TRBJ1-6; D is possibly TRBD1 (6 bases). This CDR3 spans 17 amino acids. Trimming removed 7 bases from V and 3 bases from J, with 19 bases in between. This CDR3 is CASIQTAGAGYNSPLHF. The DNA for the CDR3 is TGTGCCAGCATCCAAACGGCAGGGGCCGGCTATAATTCACCCCTCCACTTT.

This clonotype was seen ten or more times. The CDR3 region is CASSQGTENTEAFF. CDR3 coding DNA: TGTGCCAGCAGCCAAGGGACGGAGAACACTGAAGCTTTCTTT. The genes are TRBV3-1 and TRBJ1-1; D gene uncertain. The CDR3 loop spans 14 amino acids. Deletions cut 1 base from V and 1 base from J, with 7 bases between. Germline CDR1 is LGHDT and CDR2 is YNNKEL (reference sequence).

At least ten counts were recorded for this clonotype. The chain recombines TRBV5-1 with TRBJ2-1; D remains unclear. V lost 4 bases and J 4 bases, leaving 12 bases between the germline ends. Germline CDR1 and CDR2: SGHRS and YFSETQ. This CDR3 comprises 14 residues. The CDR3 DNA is TGCGCCAGCAGCGCGACGTCGGTTTACAATGAGCAGTTCTTC. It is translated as CASSATSVYNEQFF. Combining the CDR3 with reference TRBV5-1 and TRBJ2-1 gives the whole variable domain KAGVTQTPRYLIKTRGQQVTLSCSPISGHRSVSWYQQTPGQGLQFLFEYFSETQRNKGNFPGRFSGRQFSNSRSEMNVSTLELGDSALYLCASSATSVYNEQFFGPGTRLTVL.

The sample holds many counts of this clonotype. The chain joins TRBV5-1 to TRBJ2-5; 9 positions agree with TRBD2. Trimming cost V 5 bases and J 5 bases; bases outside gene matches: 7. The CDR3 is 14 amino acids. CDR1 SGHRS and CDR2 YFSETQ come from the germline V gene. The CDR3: CASSPLLAGETQYF. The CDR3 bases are TGCGCCAGCAGTCCCCTTCTAGCGGGGGAGACCCAGTACTTC.

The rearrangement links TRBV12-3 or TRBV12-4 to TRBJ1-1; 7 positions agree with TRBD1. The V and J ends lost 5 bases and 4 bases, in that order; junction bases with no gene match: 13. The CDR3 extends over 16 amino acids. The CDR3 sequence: CASSTPTGAGVTEAFF. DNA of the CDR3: TGTGCCAGCAGTACACCTACAGGGGCGGGAGTCACTGAAGCTTTCTTT.

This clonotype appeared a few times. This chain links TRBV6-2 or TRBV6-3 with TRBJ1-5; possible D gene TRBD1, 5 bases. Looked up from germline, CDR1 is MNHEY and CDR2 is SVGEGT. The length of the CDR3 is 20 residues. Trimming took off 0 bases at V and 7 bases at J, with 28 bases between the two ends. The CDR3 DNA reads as TGTGCCAGCAGTTACTCGAGGAATCCGGGACCCAGGGAGTGGATCCAGCCCCAGCATTTT. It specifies CASSYSRNPGPREWIQPQHF.